A selection of T cell receptor beta chains follows, all from one sample in a study of T cells in Graves' hyperthyroidism and ophthalmopathy. TCRdb ran MiXCR on the multiplex PCR reads and lists one entry per CDR3 protein. Found here are a few hundred thousand distinct CDR3 sequences, about 45% of them singletons; the top ten hold roughly 7.7%. The sample taken for sequencing was peripheral blood or thyroid tissue (not recorded which). The receptors originated from a woman aged 18-30 years with Graves' hyperthyroidism. The CDR3 runs from the conserved cysteine through the conserved F or W. A D gene is named only where the DNA matches it firmly. Clone size is not always given. Where it is, it says once, few, many or a class for expanded clones.

J: TRBJ1-2
D: .
length: 11
size: many
V: TRBV10-3
CDR3: CAISEVYGYTF
DNA: TGTGCCATCAGTGAGGTCTATGGCTACACCTTC

J: TRBJ2-5
D: TRBD2
length: 17
size: few
V: TRBV7-2
CDR3: CASSRTSGRALGETQYF
DNA: TGTGCCAGCAGCCGGACTAGCGGGAGGGCCTTAGGGGAGACCCAGTACTTC

J: TRBJ2-6
D: .
length: 14
size: .
V: TRBV20-1
CDR3: CSASRGAGANVLTF
DNA: TGCAGTGCTAGCAGGGGGGCTGGGGCCAACGTCCTGACTTTC

J: TRBJ2-2
D: TRBD1
length: 18
size: .
V: TRBV5-6
CDR3: CASRPLTWTGENTGELFF
DNA: TGTGCCAGCAGACCGTTGACGTGGACAGGGGAGAACACCGGGGAGCTGTTTTTT

J: TRBJ1-4
D: .
length: 15
size: few
V: TRBV4-1
CDR3: CASSPIPPGSEKLFF
DNA: TGCGCCAGCAGCCCTATCCCCCCAGGGAGTGAAAAACTGTTTTTT

J: TRBJ2-3
D: .
length: 16
size: .
V: TRBV24-1
CDR3: CATSSSTENLGDTQYF
DNA: TGTGCCACCAGTTCATCGACAGAGAATCTGGGGGATACGCAGTATTTT

J: TRBJ1-5
D: .
length: 14
size: many
V: TRBV5-1
CDR3: CASSDGQSNQPQHF
DNA: TGCGCCAGCAGCGATGGACAGAGCAATCAGCCCCAGCATTTT

J: TRBJ1-2
D: .
length: 13
size: .
V: TRBV29-1
CDR3: CSVEGGLDYGHTF
DNA: TGCAGCGTGGAGGGGGGGCTTGACTACGGCCACACCTTC

J: TRBJ2-1
D: TRBD1
length: 16
size: .
V: TRBV5-1
CDR3: CAGSPTGGQGYNEQFF
DNA: TGTGCCGGCAGCCCTACAGGAGGACAGGGCTACAATGAGCAGTTCTTC

J: TRBJ1-2
D: .
length: 14
size: many
V: TRBV7-9
CDR3: CASSGTEGNYGYTF
DNA: TGTGCCAGCAGCGGGACGGAGGGTAACTATGGCTACACCTTC

J: TRBJ1-2
D: TRBD1
length: 16
size: many
V: TRBV25-1
CDR3: CASSAHRGPGQYGYTF
DNA: TGTGCCAGCAGTGCCCATCGGGGTCCGGGACAGTATGGCTACACCTTC

J: TRBJ2-1
D: .
length: 15
size: .
V: TRBV7-9
CDR3: CASSLVGRRGDEQFF
DNA: TGTGCCAGCAGCTTAGTTGGCCGGAGAGGGGATGAGCAGTTCTTC

J: TRBJ1-2
D: .
length: 13
size: many
V: TRBV29-1
CDR3: CSVEIQGQAGYTF
DNA: TGCAGCGTTGAAATACAGGGTCAGGCTGGCTACACCTTC

J: TRBJ1-1
D: .
length: 15
size: few
V: TRBV5-6
CDR3: CASSLFWGRNTEAFF
DNA: TGTGCCAGCAGCTTGTTTTGGGGGCGGAACACTGAAGCTTTCTTT

J: TRBJ1-5
D: .
length: 13
size: many
V: TRBV19
CDR3: CASKARGNQPQHF
DNA: TGTGCCAGTAAGGCCAGGGGAAATCAGCCCCAGCATTTT

J: TRBJ2-3
D: .
length: 15
size: few
V: TRBV7-3
CDR3: CASSLSQGSRDTQYF
DNA: TGTGCCAGCAGCTTAAGTCAAGGATCCAGAGATACGCAGTATTTT

J: TRBJ2-3
D: .
length: 12
size: .
V: TRBV20-1
CDR3: CSAWLCTDTQYF
DNA: TGCAGTGCTTGGCTGTGCACAGATACGCAGTATTTT

J: TRBJ1-2
D: .
length: 15
size: .
V: TRBV7-9
CDR3: CASSRELAGAYGYTF
DNA: TGTGCCAGCAGCCGCGAACTAGCGGGAGCTTATGGCTACACCTTC

J: TRBJ2-7
D: TRBD2
length: 13
size: many
V: TRBV6-5
CDR3: CASSSSGTYEQYF
DNA: TGTGCCAGCAGTTCTAGCGGGACATACGAGCAGTACTTC

J: TRBJ1-1
D: .
length: 12
size: many
V: TRBV15
CDR3: CATSRGDTEAFF
DNA: TGTGCCACCAGCAGAGGGGATACTGAAGCTTTCTTT

J: TRBJ1-4
D: .
length: 15
size: once
V: TRBV2
CDR3: CARQAAGAYNEKLFF
DNA: TGTGCCAGACAGGCCGCGGGGGCCTACAATGAAAAACTGTTTTTT

J: TRBJ2-1
D: TRBD1
length: 13
size: .
V: TRBV20-1
CDR3: CSARSGTGNEQFF
DNA: TGCAGTGCTAGATCGGGGACAGGCAATGAGCAGTTCTTC

J: TRBJ1-6
D: .
length: 15
size: many
V: TRBV20-1
CDR3: CSAREAASPNSPLHF
DNA: TGCAGTGCTAGAGAGGCGGCGAGCCCTAATTCACCCCTCCACTTT

J: TRBJ2-6
D: .
length: 17
size: .
V: TRBV19
CDR3: CAGSIVRPSSGANVLTF
DNA: TGTGCCGGTAGTATAGTCCGTCCTAGCTCTGGGGCCAACGTCCTGACTTTC

J: TRBJ2-1
D: TRBD2
length: 13
size: .
V: TRBV2
CDR3: CASTGGAYNEQFF
DNA: TGTGCCAGCACGGGAGGGGCCTACAATGAGCAGTTCTTC

J: TRBJ1-1
D: TRBD1
length: 13
size: .
V: TRBV7-3
CDR3: CASSFAGGVGTFF
DNA: TGTGCCAGCAGCTTTGCAGGGGGGGTTGGTACTTTCTTT

J: TRBJ2-5
D: .
length: 13
size: many
V: TRBV5-6
CDR3: CASSSTGRETQYF
DNA: TGTGCCAGCAGCTCAACAGGGAGGGAGACCCAGTACTTC

J: TRBJ2-5
D: .
length: 12
size: many
V: TRBV20-1
CDR3: CSATSFQETQYF
DNA: TGCAGTGCTACGTCGTTCCAAGAGACCCAGTACTTC

J: TRBJ1-4
D: TRBD1
length: 15
size: many
V: TRBV7-6
CDR3: CASSPGGGGNEKLFF
DNA: TGTGCCAGCAGCCCCGGAGGGGGCGGGAATGAAAAACTGTTTTTT

J: TRBJ1-1
D: .
length: 14
size: many
V: TRBV2
CDR3: CASAADGENTEAFF
DNA: TGTGCCAGCGCAGCAGACGGGGAGAACACTGAAGCTTTCTTT

J: TRBJ1-3
D: .
length: 15
size: few
V: TRBV6-6
CDR3: CASSYVGRPGNTIYF
DNA: TGTGCCAGCAGTTACGTCGGGAGACCTGGAAACACCATATATTTT

J: TRBJ2-7
D: .
length: 14
size: many
V: TRBV24-1
CDR3: CATSDVDRPTEQYF
DNA: TGTGCCACCAGTGATGTTGACAGGCCTACCGAGCAGTACTTC